Listed here are 27 T cell receptor beta chains from one sample, sequenced in a study of identical twins. TCRdb recomputed calls from the 5' RACE reads with MiXCR, one row per CDR3 protein. The sample lists 300,000 to 400,000 distinct CDR3 sequences; 12% were seen once. The same sample was also used in a study of yellow fever vaccine responses in identical twins.

Sequences were obtained from CD8+ T cells sorted from blood. The receptors come from a woman aged 18 to 35 in good health.

This clonotype has more than one count but fewer than ten. The gene calls are TRBV20-1 and TRBJ1-5; the D gene is possibly TRBD1 (6 bases). CDR1 is DFQATT and CDR2 is SNEGSKA in the germline V gene (reference sequence). Trimming cost V 0 bases and J 4 bases, with 19 bases left between them. This CDR3 has 17 residues. CDR3 nucleotide sequence: TGCAGTGCTAGAGATCGCGGATATGACAGGAGGAATCAGCCCCAGCATTTT. It specifies CSARDRGYDRRNQPQHF.

There are a few counts of this clonotype. The chain employs TRBV14 and TRBJ2-5; 7 bases align to TRBD1. This CDR3 is 12 amino acids long. J was trimmed by 5 bases and V by 5 bases; bases with no gene match: 2. Germline-derived CDR1 and CDR2 are SGHDN and FVKESK. The CDR3 is CASSEGGETQYF. The CDR3 coding sequence is TGTGCCAGCAGCGAAGGGGGCGAGACCCAGTACTTC. Looking up the rest from reference TRBV14 and TRBJ2-5 gives the full variable domain: EAGVTQFPSHSVIEKGQTVTLRCDPISGHDNLYWYRRVMGKEIKFLLHFVKESKQDESGMPNNRFLAERTGGTYSTLKVQPAELEDSGVYFCASSEGGETQYFGPGTRLLVL.

This clonotype was recorded a few times. This chain's CDR3 is CASSQVGGVEQYV. The DNA for the CDR3 is TGCGCCAGCAGCCAAGTAGGTGGAGTTGAGCAGTACGTC. V usage is TRBV4-1 and J usage is TRBJ2-7; no definite D call. V lost 1 base and J 7 bases, leaving 11 bases between the germline ends. The CDR3 extends over 13 amino acids. Germline lookup yields CDR1 MGHRA and CDR2 YSYEKL.

This clonotype has a count of ten or more. The rearrangement links TRBV7-8 to TRBJ2-1, with 10 bases matching TRBD2. Germline lookup yields CDR1 SGHVS and CDR2 FQNEAQ. V lost 2 bases and J lost 0; bases outside the gene matches: 7. The CDR3 runs 18 residues. As DNA, the CDR3 is TGTGCCAGCAGCTTAAGTCCAGCGGGGGGGGACTCCTACAATGAGCAGTTCTTC. Amino acid sequence: CASSLSPAGGDSYNEQFF.

There are a few counts of this clonotype. V gene TRBV3-1 combines with J gene TRBJ1-5; the D is unclear. Germline V CDR1 and CDR2: LGHDT, YNNKEL (reference sequence). V was trimmed by 0 bases and J by 5 bases, leaving 8 bases between them. This CDR3 region has 14 residues. The CDR3 here is CASSQDPRDQPQHF. The CDR3 region has the DNA TGTGCCAGCAGCCAAGACCCCCGTGATCAGCCCCAGCATTTT. The full variable domain, with the rest looked up from reference TRBV3-1 and TRBJ1-5, is DTAVSQTPKYLVTQMGNDKSIKCEQNLGHDTMYWYKQDSKKFLKIMFSYNNKELIINETVPNRFSPKSPDKAHLNLHINSLELGDSAVYFCASSQDPRDQPQHFGDGTRLSIL.

This clonotype was recorded a few times. The rearrangement joins TRBV12-3 or TRBV12-4 to TRBJ2-7, with 7 bases that match TRBD2. V lost 3 bases and J lost 0; bases outside the gene matches: 8. The length of the CDR3 is 16 residues. The chain's CDR3 is CASSFSLADYSYEQYF. CDR3 in DNA: TGTGCCAGCAGTTTCAGCCTAGCGGACTACTCCTACGAGCAGTACTTC.

This chain connects TRBV29-1 to TRBJ1-1; D is perhaps TRBD1 (5 bases). Germline CDR1 reads SQVTM; CDR2 reads ANQGSEA. The ends were cut back, 6 bases at V and 1 base at J, with 6 bases in the middle. The CDR3 has 11 residues. The CDR3 here is CSVTGNTEAFF. The CDR3, as DNA: TGCAGCGTCACAGGGAACACTGAAGCTTTCTTT. Based on the CDR3 plus reference TRBV29-1 and TRBJ1-1, the full variable domain is SAVISQKPSRDICQRGTSLTIQCQVDSQVTMMFWYRQQPGQSLTLIATANQGSEATYESGFVIDKFPISRPNLTFSTLTVSNMSPEDSSIYLCSVTGNTEAFFGQGTRLTVV.

This rearrangement joins TRBV29-1 to TRBJ2-1; 7 bases agree with TRBD1. Germline-derived CDR1 and CDR2 are SQVTM and ANQGSEA. The CDR3 consists of 15 residues. V trimming: 6 bases; J trimming: 8 bases; junction bases outside the gene matches: 16. CDR3 in amino acids: CSVWGPLQGIDEQFF. DNA for the CDR3: TGCAGCGTCTGGGGCCCCTTACAGGGGATCGATGAGCAGTTCTTC.

The V call is TRBV20-1, the J call TRBJ2-3; weak D call: TRBD2 (6 bases). The CDR3 sequence is 16 residues long. The V end was cut by 0 bases, the J end by 5 bases, with 18 bases between. Germline CDR1 reads DFQATT; CDR2 reads SNEGSKA (reference sequence). The CDR3, as DNA: TGCAGTGCTAGAGACGAGGTGGGGGGATTGGGAGATACGCAGTATTTT. Protein sequence: CSARDEVGGLGDTQYF.

This clonotype came up a few times. This sequence joins TRBV29-1 and TRBJ2-3, with 9 nucleotides matching TRBD2. The CDR3 spans 13 residues. Germline assignment: CDR1 SQVTM and CDR2 ANQGSEA. With 7 bases clipped from V and 4 bases from J, the junction kept 6 bases outside the gene matches. CDR3 nucleotide sequence: TGCAGCGGGGGGGAGCGGGAGGCAGATACGCAGTATTTT. Translation gives CSGGEREADTQYF.

The V gene is TRBV5-1, the J gene TRBJ2-3; D is unclear. Trimming removed 3 bases at V and 3 bases at J, with 17 bases between. The CDR3 is made up of 16 amino acids. Germline lookup yields CDR1 SGHRS and CDR2 YFSETQ. The CDR3 region is CASSSGPTDWTDTQYF. The CDR3, as DNA: TGCGCCAGCAGCTCCGGACCCACCGATTGGACAGATACGCAGTATTTT. Using reference TRBV5-1 and TRBJ2-3 for the parts outside the CDR3, the full variable domain is KAGVTQTPRYLIKTRGQQVTLSCSPISGHRSVSWYQQTPGQGLQFLFEYFSETQRNKGNFPGRFSGRQFSNSRSEMNVSTLELGDSALYLCASSSGPTDWTDTQYFGPGTRLTVL.

This clonotype was found a few times. The chain uses TRBV4-1 and TRBJ1-2, with D possibly TRBD1 on 6 matching bases. The germline V gene encodes CDR1 MGHRA and CDR2 YSYEKL. This CDR3 comprises 15 residues. The V gene lost 3 bases and the J gene lost 2 bases, with 13 bases spanning the gap. The CDR3 DNA reads as TGCGCCAGCAGCCAGACCGGGACAACAAACTATGGCTACACCTTC. Protein sequence: CASSQTGTTNYGYTF.

The chain joins TRBV13 to TRBJ1-1; 7 bases agree with TRBD1. The CDR3 length is 15 residues. V dropped 4 bases and J dropped 4; count of bases not matched to a gene: 9. Germline values: CDR1 PRHDT, CDR2 FYEKMQ (reference sequence). The CDR3 coding sequence is TGTGCCAGCAGCTCCGAAGACAGGGATCTCACTGAAGCTTTCTTT. Protein: CASSSEDRDLTEAFF.

This clonotype was recorded a few times. The chain combines TRBV2 with TRBJ2-1; no clear D gene. CDR1 and CDR2 from the germline V gene are SNHLY and FYNNEI. V dropped 9 bases and J dropped 0 bases, with 9 bases sitting between them. This CDR3 has 13 residues. This chain's CDR3 is CARGWASYNEQFF. The CDR3 DNA sequence: TGTGCCAGAGGTTGGGCCTCCTACAATGAGCAGTTCTTC. Looking up the rest from reference TRBV2 and TRBJ2-1 gives the full variable domain: EPEVTQTPSHQVTQMGQEVILRCVPISNHLYFYWYRQILGQKVEFLVSFYNNEISEKSEIFDDQFSVERPDGSNFTLKIRSTKLEDSAMYFCARGWASYNEQFFGPGTRLTVL.

The chain recombines TRBV12-3 or TRBV12-4 with TRBJ2-7, with D unresolved. V lost 7 bases to trimming and J lost 2 bases, with 12 bases between them. The CDR3 has 13 residues. The DNA for the CDR3 is TGTGCCAGCACCCTCGGAACCCCCTACGAGCAGTACTTC. Encoded protein: CASTLGTPYEQYF.

This clonotype has ten or more counts. This chain uses TRBV12-3 or TRBV12-4 with TRBJ2-1; no definite D call. V was shortened by 3 bases and J by 10 bases, with 4 bases between the two germline ends. This CDR3 has 10 amino acids. The CDR3 coding sequence is TGTGCCAGCAGTTTCAGCGAGCAGTTCTTC. Translated: CASSFSEQFF.

This clonotype showed up just a few times. The CDR3 region has the DNA TGTGCCAGCAGTTTATCGTACGGACTCCCACCCCTATACAATGAGCAGTTCTTC. Translated, it gives CASSLSYGLPPLYNEQFF. The V call is TRBV27, the J call TRBJ2-1, with D possibly TRBD2 on 5 matching bases. CDR1 and CDR2 from the germline V gene are MNHEY and SMNVEV (reference sequence). This CDR3 is built from 18 residues. With 0 bases removed from V and 4 bases from J, the gap between germline ends came to 19 bases.

In this sample, this clonotype turned up a few times. The J gene is TRBJ2-7, the V gene TRBV5-5; D possibly corresponds to TRBD2 (5 bases). V lost 4 bases and J 5 bases, leaving 16 bases between the germline ends. The CDR3 sequence is 14 residues long. Germline CDR1 reads SGHKS; CDR2 reads YYEKEE (reference sequence). CDR3 nucleotide sequence: TGTGCCAGCAGCCCGCGGGCGACATTGCACGAGCAGTACGTC. It codes for CASSPRATLHEQYV.

This clonotype was counted many times. This chain joins TRBV5-5 and TRBJ1-4; no clear D gene. The CDR3 covers 14 residues. The germline CDR1 and CDR2 sequences are SGHKS and YYEKEE (reference sequence). V was shortened by 3 bases and J by 8 bases, with 14 bases between the two germline ends. The CDR3 region is CASSYGPRKEKLFF. The DNA for the CDR3 is TGTGCCAGCAGCTACGGGCCCCGGAAAGAAAAACTGTTTTTT.

There are a few counts of this clonotype. The chain links TRBV27 to TRBJ2-7; D remains unclear. V was cut by 3 bases and J by 3 bases, with 9 bases left in between. In germline, CDR1 is MNHEY, CDR2 SMNVEV (reference sequence). The CDR3 extends over 13 amino acids. CDR3 loop: CASSFGADYEQYV. CDR3 coding DNA: TGTGCCAGCAGTTTTGGTGCAGACTACGAGCAGTACGTC.

This clonotype was seen just once. The genes are TRBV11-3 and TRBJ2-2; TRBD1 agrees at 8 bases. Germline CDR1 reads SGHNT; CDR2 reads YENEEA. Trimming at V came to 1 base and at J to 2 bases, leaving 6 bases not matched to a gene. The CDR3 is made up of 17 amino acids. CDR3 sequence: CASSLAPDRVNTGELFF. CDR3 nucleotide sequence: TGTGCCAGCAGCTTAGCACCGGACAGGGTCAACACCGGGGAGCTGTTTTTT.

This clonotype was counted only a few times. This sequence joins TRBV10-3 and TRBJ1-1; D might be TRBD1 (5 bases). Trimming shortened V by 3 bases and J by 1 base, and 12 bases separated the two germline ends. Germline CDR1 ENHRY, CDR2 SYGVKD. The CDR3 has 15 residues. DNA for the CDR3: TGTGCCATCAGTGACTGGGTAGGGACGAACACTGAAGCTTTCTTT. Protein sequence: CAISDWVGTNTEAFF.

The gene calls are TRBV3-1 and TRBJ2-2; no firm D call. V was pared by 10 bases and J by 3 bases, with 24 bases between. Germline V gives CDR1 LGHDT, CDR2 YNNKEL (reference sequence). CDR3 size: 17 residues. CDR3 loop: CATSQELGGRYTGELFF. Here the CDR3 DNA reads TGTGCCACCTCCCAAGAACTTGGCGGTCGGTACACCGGGGAGCTGTTTTTT.

The chain has TRBV5-6 and TRBJ2-3, with D perhaps matching TRBD1 (6 bases). Per the germline V gene, CDR1 is SGHDT and CDR2 is YYEEEE. This CDR3 is 14 amino acids long. V was clipped by 4 bases and J by 5 bases, with 14 bases between them. In DNA form, the CDR3 reads TGTGCCAGCAGCCTCAGGGGTTCGGGAGATACGCAGTATTTT. It translates to CASSLRGSGDTQYF.

In this sample, this clonotype turned up a few times. The chain combines TRBV7-9 with TRBJ2-3, with 12 bases aligning to TRBD2. Germline V CDR1 and CDR2: SEHNR, FQNEAQ (reference sequence). The J segment lost 3 bases and the V segment lost 5 bases, leaving 6 bases of the junction unmatched. This CDR3 is built from 16 residues. CDR3 in DNA: TGTGCCAGCAGCCAATGGACTAGCGGGGTAACAGATACGCAGTATTTT. Translated: CASSQWTSGVTDTQYF.

The chain couples TRBV9 to TRBJ1-2, with a possible D match to TRBD1 (6 bases). Germline CDR1 SGDLS, CDR2 YYNGEE. CDR3 size: 17 residues. V was clipped by 0 bases and J by 6 bases, with 21 bases between them. In nucleotides, the CDR3 is TGTGCCAGCAGCGTAGAAGGGGGGCAAATTACTCCCGATGGCTACACCTTC. Protein: CASSVEGGQITPDGYTF.

This chain's CDR3 is CASSGGQLSTDTQYF. CDR3 bases: TGTGCCAGCAGCGGAGGACAGCTCAGCACAGATACGCAGTATTTT. J is TRBJ2-3 and V is TRBV5-5; the D gene is possibly TRBD1 (6 bases). CDR3 length equals 15 residues. Germline CDR1 and CDR2: SGHKS and YYEKEE (reference sequence). The V end lost 4 bases, the J end lost 0 bases, and 12 bases lay between the germline ends.